The entry that follows covers one TCR beta chain sequence. Its target is not known. Other nucleotide sequences in the sample specify the same CDR3. Patients who had autoimmune disease history or got systemic immunosuppression were left out. In germline, CDR1 is LGHNA, CDR2 YSLEER. Trimming removed 3 bases at V and 5 bases at J, with 11 bases between. The CDR3 runs to 14 residues. The sample belongs to a study of OX40 agonist ivuxolimab in advanced cancers. Findings of the study overall: Expanded peripheral T-cell antigen specificity went undetermined. Partly responding patients at 0.1-3.0 mg/kg showed some of the smallest clonal expansion.

Sequenced by immunoSEQ multiplex PCR; TCRdb stores in-frame clones only, minus some. The sample holds about 84,000 clones, roughly 89% seen once. Source: CD4+ or CD8+ T cells sorted from blood, taken in a trial of the OX40 agonist ivuxolimab. The receptor's source is an adult with an advanced solid tumor such as melanoma, head and neck, liver or kidney cancer. The chain has TRBV4-3 and TRBJ1-5; D is undetermined. The CDR3 is CASSQELTDQPQHF. In nucleotides, the CDR3 is TGCGCCAGCAGCCAGGAGCTCACAGATCAGCCCCAGCATTTT.